Following are 15 T cell receptor beta chains from one sample sequenced in a study of Ad26.COV2.S vaccination and SARS-CoV-2 variants. Described treatment: roughly 20 received Ad26.COV2.S at low or high dose, single or two shots; about 5 received placebo; per-sample allocation not given. At day 63 after the first vaccine or placebo injection, samples were drawn. TCRdb keeps only in-frame clones here, not all; method: immunoSEQ multiplex PCR. This table holds hundreds of thousands of clones, about 90% found once. The source was peripheral blood, collected in a trial of Ad26.COV2.S vaccine versus placebo. The source is a person aged 18-65 years who received the Ad26.COV2.S COVID-19 vaccine or a placebo.

V usage is TRBV19 and J usage is TRBJ2-1; 9 nucleotides line up with TRBD1. There are 15 residues in the CDR3. V trimming: 8 bases; J trimming: 1 base; junction bases outside the gene matches: 6. Germline V gene sequence: CDR1 LNHDA, CDR2 SQIVND (reference sequence). In DNA form, the CDR3 reads TGTGCCAGTTCAACGGACAGGGGTTCCTACAATGAGCAGTTCTTC. This gives the protein CASSTDRGSYNEQFF. Drawing the rest from reference TRBV19 and TRBJ2-1, the complete variable domain is DGGITQSPKYLFRKEGQNVTLSCEQNLNHDAMYWYRQDPGQGLRLIYYSQIVNDFQKGDIAEGYSVSREKKESFPLTVTSAQKNPTAFYLCASSTDRGSYNEQFFGPGTRLTVL.

The chain couples TRBV7-6 to TRBJ2-3; D may be TRBD2 (6 bases). The CDR3 covers 13 residues. V lost 5 bases to trimming and J lost 6 bases, with 12 bases between them. The germline gives CDR1 SGHVS, CDR2 FNYEAQ. The CDR3 DNA reads as TGTGCCAGCAGCCTAAGACTAGACGATACGCAGTATTTT. Translating it yields CASSLRLDDTQYF.

This chain uses TRBV6-2 or TRBV6-3 with TRBJ2-1, with 7 bases lining up with TRBD1. The junction had 10 bases not matched to a gene; V was cut back by 4 bases and J by 4 bases. The CDR3 contains 16 residues. Germline CDR1 reads MNHEY; CDR2 reads SVGEGT. The CDR3 sequence: CASSSISGTAYNEQFF. The CDR3 DNA follows: TGTGCCAGCAGTTCGATCTCCGGGACAGCATACAATGAGCAGTTCTTC.

The rearrangement uses TRBV4-3 and TRBJ1-2; D remains unclear. V dropped 0 bases and J dropped 4 bases, with 9 bases sitting between them. CDR3 length: 14 amino acids. Germline V gene sequence: CDR1 LGHNA, CDR2 YSLEER. The CDR3 is CASSQEVPGYGYTF. CDR3 nucleotides: TGCGCCAGCAGCCAAGAGGTGCCTGGCTATGGCTACACCTTC.

This clone occurred a few times. The chain has TRBV18 and TRBJ1-2; 7 nucleotides agree with TRBD1. The CDR3 sequence is 14 residues long. Germline loops: CDR1 KGHSH, CDR2 LQKENI. Losses at the gene ends were 6 bases for V and 4 bases for J; bases not matched to a gene: 8. The chain's CDR3 is CASSEQTGRYGYTF. Written as DNA, the CDR3 is TGTGCCAGCTCCGAACAGACAGGGCGCTATGGCTACACCTTC.

Points on this clone: Other DNA sequences in this sample translate to the same CDR3. This rearrangement joins TRBV9 to TRBJ2-2; the D is unclear. CDR3 size: 14 residues. V lost 0 bases and J 4 bases, leaving 7 bases between the germline ends. Germline-derived CDR1 and CDR2 are SGDLS and YYNGEE. The CDR3 loop reads CASSVAGRTGELFF. The CDR3 DNA reads TGTGCCAGCAGCGTAGCGGGTCGCACCGGGGAGCTGTTTTTT. The full variable domain, in which reference TRBV9 and TRBJ2-2 provide the parts outside the CDR3, is DSGVTQTPKHLITATGQRVTLRCSPRSGDLSVYWYQQSLDQGLQFLIQYYNGEERAKGNILERFSAQQFPDLHSELNLSSLELGDSALYFCASSVAGRTGELFFGEGSRLTVL.

This clone was recorded once. This chain uses TRBV4-1 with TRBJ2-7; D may be TRBD2 (6 bases). CDR3 size: 14 residues. Trimming shortened V by 4 bases and J by 0 bases, and 10 bases separated the two germline ends. Germline CDR1 reads MGHRA; CDR2 reads YSYEKL. The CDR3: CASSRGTPSYEQYF. The CDR3 region has the DNA TGCGCCAGCAGCCGAGGGACTCCCTCCTACGAGCAGTACTTC.

About this clone itself: The sample has other DNA sequences that encode this CDR3 too. The chain links TRBV6-5 to TRBJ2-3; D gene ambiguous. V was cut by 0 bases and J by 5 bases, with 0 bases left in between. The CDR3 is made up of 11 amino acids. From germline, CDR1 is MNHEY and CDR2 SVGAGI. CDR3 region: CASSYSDTQYF. CDR3 DNA sequence: TGTGCCAGCAGTTACTCAGATACGCAGTATTTT.

CDR3 sequence: CASSIDRQETQYF. The DNA for the CDR3 is TGTGCCAGTAGTATAGACAGGCAAGAGACCCAGTACTTC. The gene calls are TRBV19 and TRBJ2-5; D remains ambiguous. V was pared by 0 bases and J by 2 bases, with 4 bases between. This CDR3 contains 13 residues. Germline CDR1 reads LNHDA; CDR2 reads SQIVND (reference sequence).

The chain uses TRBV10-2 and TRBJ1-3; D uncertain. CDR3 size: 13 residues. The germline V and J ends were trimmed by 8 bases and 0 bases, with 8 bases remaining between them. Germline V gives CDR1 WSHSY, CDR2 SAAADI. The CDR3 DNA reads as TGCGCCAGCGCTCCGGGCTCTGGAAACACCATATATTTT. Its translation: CASAPGSGNTIYF.

The chain links TRBV7-9 to TRBJ2-7, with D possibly TRBD2 on 5 matching bases. With 1 base removed from V and 4 bases from J, the gap between germline ends came to 11 bases. The germline gives CDR1 SEHNR, CDR2 FQNEAQ (reference sequence). The CDR3 totals 14 residues. CDR3 nucleotide sequence: TGTGCCAGCAGCTTAGAAGGGAGCCGGTACGAGCAGTACTTC. It is translated as CASSLEGSRYEQYF.

The chain is built from TRBV5-1 and TRBJ1-6; TRBD1 matches at 8 bases. The CDR3 contains 15 residues. The V and J ends lost 4 bases and 5 bases, in that order; junction bases with no gene match: 5. In germline, CDR1 is SGHRS, CDR2 YFSETQ. Written as DNA, the CDR3 is TGCGCCAGCAGCCCAGGACAGGGTGATAATTCACCCCTCCACTTT. This sequence encodes CASSPGQGDNSPLHF.

The chain combines TRBV18 with TRBJ2-6, with D hard to call. V lost 2 bases to trimming and J lost 2 bases, with 10 bases between them. Germline loops: CDR1 KGHSH, CDR2 LQKENI. CDR3 length equals 16 residues. The CDR3 region has the DNA TGTGCCAGCTCACCAGGGATTGGAGCTGGGGCCAACGTCCTGACTTTC. This encodes CASSPGIGAGANVLTF.

This clone has a single count. V and J are TRBV15 and TRBJ2-2, with D unclear. The V end was cut by 5 bases, the J end by 4 bases, with 14 bases between. CDR1 is LNHNV and CDR2 is YYDKDF in the germline V gene (reference sequence). CDR3 length equals 15 residues. The CDR3: CATSPQMGSTGELFF. As DNA, the CDR3 is TGTGCCACCAGCCCCCAAATGGGCTCCACCGGGGAGCTGTTTTTT.

J is TRBJ1-3 and V is TRBV7-9; 8 bases are a match to TRBD1. The CDR3 length is 12 residues. CDR1 and CDR2 from the germline V gene are SEHNR and FQNEAQ (reference sequence). Trimming cost V 6 bases and J 11 bases; bases outside gene matches: 6. The CDR3, as DNA: TGTGCCAGCAGTCGTGAGGACAGGGCCATATATTTT. It specifies CASSREDRAIYF.